The 25 T cell receptor beta chains below come from one sample, sequenced in a study of shared clonotypes between healthy human individuals. Libraries were prepared by immunoSEQ multiplex PCR; TCRdb keeps only in-frame clonotypes and omits some of them. The table includes around 1.1 million clones, 70% to 80% detected once. Sequenced: memory CD4+ T cells from PBMCs. The subset is: CD45RA-negative fraction. The receptors stem from a man aged 18-30 years in good health. Some clones in this sample may be carry-over from other donors' samples.

The sample holds a few counts of this clone. At the DNA level, this CDR3 is encoded by other sequences in the same sample as well. The V gene is TRBV30, the J gene TRBJ2-7, with 7 bases lining up with TRBD1. J was trimmed by 2 bases and V by 2 bases; bases with no gene match: 9. The CDR3 runs 15 residues. The germline CDR1 and CDR2 sequences are GTSNPN and SVGIG (reference sequence). CDR3 region: CAWSQPTGDPYEQYF. The CDR3 DNA is TGTGCCTGGAGTCAACCCACAGGGGACCCCTACGAGCAGTACTTC.

The table lists this clone with a few counts. The chain uses TRBV2 and TRBJ2-5; D not certain. Trimming shortened V by 3 bases and J by 1 base, and 9 bases separated the two germline ends. CDR3 length: 14 residues. Germline V gene data show CDR1 as SNHLY and CDR2 as FYNNEI. The CDR3 protein is CASSDRTFQETQYF. The CDR3, as DNA: TGTGCCAGCAGTGATAGGACGTTCCAAGAGACCCAGTACTTC.

The rearrangement uses TRBV6-5 and TRBJ2-2; D not certain. This CDR3 is 13 amino acids long. V was clipped by 5 bases and J by 0 bases, with 4 bases between them. CDR1 MNHEY and CDR2 SVGAGI come from the germline V gene. CDR3 protein: CASSEPNTGELFF. CDR3 bases: TGTGCCAGCAGTGAACCGAACACCGGGGAGCTGTTTTTT.

The V call is TRBV5-1, the J call TRBJ2-7; no reliable D call. The CDR3 has 14 residues. Germline CDR1 is SGHRS and CDR2 is YFSETQ. The V and J ends lost 0 bases and 4 bases respectively, with 11 bases between them. CDR3 DNA sequence: TGCGCCAGCAGCTTGGAACCTACCCAGTACGAGCAGTACTTC. This sequence encodes CASSLEPTQYEQYF.

J is TRBJ1-1 and V is TRBV11-3; D uncertain. CDR1 and CDR2 from the germline V gene are SGHNT and YENEEA. The CDR3 has 14 residues. The V end lost 5 bases, the J end lost 0 bases, and 10 bases lay between the germline ends. CDR3 nucleotides: TGTGCCAGCAGCCAAGGCCGGATGAACACTGAAGCTTTCTTT. As protein: CASSQGRMNTEAFF.

The gene calls are TRBV28 and TRBJ2-5, with D hard to call. The CDR3 runs to 13 residues. Per germline, CDR1 MDHEN and CDR2 SYDVKM. Trimming removed 6 bases from V and 5 bases from J, with 13 bases in between. CDR3 nucleotides: TGTGCCAGCAGCCCGGTTCTGGTGGAGACCCAGTACTTC. This translates into CASSPVLVETQYF.

The gene calls are TRBV15 and TRBJ2-5, with D unclear. The CDR3 extends over 13 amino acids. Germline CDR1 and CDR2: LNHNV and YYDKDF (reference sequence). V was shortened by 1 base and J by 4 bases, with 7 bases between the two germline ends. The CDR3 coding sequence is TGTGCCACCAGCAGAGCCCAGACAGAGACCCAGTACTTC. Encoded protein: CATSRAQTETQYF.

The chain couples TRBV7-2 to TRBJ2-7, with 8 bases fitting TRBD2. CDR1 and CDR2 (germline): SGHTA, FQGNSA. V gave up 3 bases and J gave up 4 bases; unmatched junction bases: 2. The CDR3 extends over 13 amino acids. In DNA, the CDR3 is TGTGCCAGCAGCTTCGCGGGGGGTTACGAGCAGTACTTC. This gives the protein CASSFAGGYEQYF.

The chain combines TRBV5-1 with TRBJ2-4; TRBD2 might be the D (5 bases). CDR1 and CDR2 from the germline V gene are SGHRS and YFSETQ. There are 12 residues in the CDR3. V was clipped by 4 bases and J by 8 bases, with 10 bases between them. The CDR3 region has the DNA TGCGCCAGCAGCGCTATCGGGGACATTCAGTACTTC. Protein sequence: CASSAIGDIQYF. Supplemented by reference TRBV5-1 and TRBJ2-4, the full variable domain reads KAGVTQTPRYLIKTRGQQVTLSCSPISGHRSVSWYQQTPGQGLQFLFEYFSETQRNKGNFPGRFSGRQFSNSRSEMNVSTLELGDSALYLCASSAIGDIQYFGAGTRLSVL.

This clone occurred many times. This chain uses TRBV25-1 with TRBJ2-7; tentatively, D is TRBD1 or TRBD2 (6 bases each). V lost 3 bases and J 5 bases, leaving 17 bases between the germline ends. Germline V gene lookup returns CDR1 MGHDK and CDR2 SYGVNS. This CDR3 spans 15 amino acids. The CDR3 reads CASSDTGAPRNEQYF. In DNA form, the CDR3 reads TGTGCCAGCAGTGATACGGGGGCCCCTCGAAACGAGCAGTACTTC.

This chain connects TRBV10-3 to TRBJ1-3, with 7 bases lining up with TRBD1. The CDR3 spans 12 residues. V was pared by 5 bases and J by 10 bases, with 5 bases of the junction left unmatched. Per germline, CDR1 ENHRY and CDR2 SYGVKD. The CDR3 here is CAISQGEATIYF. For the CDR3, the DNA is TGTGCCATCAGTCAGGGGGAGGCGACCATATATTTT.

The genes are TRBV7-9 and TRBJ1-2, with 9 bases lining up with TRBD1. The CDR3 contains 15 residues. Germline loops: CDR1 SEHNR, CDR2 FQNEAQ (reference sequence). V shed 0 bases and J 8 bases; nucleotides not matched to a gene: 7. CDR3 bases: TGTGCCAGCAGCTTAGCTGGGACAGGGATGGGAGGCTACACCTTC. It encodes CASSLAGTGMGGYTF.

V is TRBV5-1 and J is TRBJ2-2; the D call may be TRBD1 or TRBD2 (5 bases each). Germline values: CDR1 SGHRS, CDR2 YFSETQ. The CDR3 extends over 16 amino acids. V gave up 3 bases and J gave up 6 bases, with 18 bases separating them. The CDR3: CASSYGTPRNSGELFF. DNA for the CDR3: TGCGCCAGCAGCTACGGGACCCCTAGAAACTCCGGGGAGCTGTTTTTT.

The J gene is TRBJ2-3, the V gene TRBV5-4, with D possibly being TRBD2 (6 bases). The germline V gene has CDR1 SGHNT and CDR2 YYREEE (reference sequence). This CDR3 comprises 15 residues. V was cut by 1 base and J by 4 bases, with 13 bases left in between. The CDR3 is CASSLITGAADTQYF. The CDR3, as DNA: TGTGCCAGCAGCTTGATTACGGGAGCGGCAGATACGCAGTATTTT.

This rearrangement joins TRBV5-4 to TRBJ2-4, with D possibly TRBD1 on 8 matching bases. This CDR3 contains 14 residues. Germline V gene data show CDR1 as SGHNT and CDR2 as YYREEE (reference sequence). Trimming took off 0 bases at V and 6 bases at J, with 10 bases between the two ends. This CDR3 is CASSLDRGGNIQYF. The CDR3 DNA reads as TGTGCCAGCAGCTTGGACAGGGGGGGAAACATTCAGTACTTC.

The chain couples TRBV18 to TRBJ2-7; D remains ambiguous. From germline, CDR1 is KGHSH and CDR2 LQKENI. V shed 5 bases and J shed 1 base, with 9 bases lying between them. This CDR3 spans 13 amino acids. Here the CDR3 DNA reads TGTGCCAGCTCAGCCGCGTCGTCCTACGAGCAGTACTTC. This encodes CASSAASSYEQYF.

V is TRBV28 and J is TRBJ1-2; D remains ambiguous. Looked up from germline, CDR1 is MDHEN and CDR2 is SYDVKM. Trimming removed 10 bases at V and 2 bases at J, with 14 bases between. The CDR3 is 13 residues long. The CDR3 DNA sequence: TGTGCCATCGCCAGTCACTTGAACTATGGCTACACCTTC. This sequence encodes CAIASHLNYGYTF.

V is TRBV7-9 and J is TRBJ2-1, with 12 positions matching TRBD2. The CDR3 has 14 amino acids. Germline V gene data show CDR1 as SEHNR and CDR2 as FQNEAQ (reference sequence). After removal of 10 bases from V and 6 bases from J, the junction contained 7 bases not matched to a gene. The CDR3 loop reads CATTLAGGVNEQFF. The CDR3, as DNA: TGTGCCACCACACTAGCGGGAGGCGTCAATGAGCAGTTCTTC.

V usage is TRBV10-3 and J usage is TRBJ2-2; TRBD1 aligns across 10 bases. The CDR3 spans 14 residues. J was trimmed by 4 bases and V by 10 bases; bases with no gene match: 6. Germline assignment: CDR1 ENHRY and CDR2 SYGVKD. This chain's CDR3 is CATRTGGSTGELFF. The CDR3 DNA follows: TGTGCCACCAGGACAGGGGGTAGCACCGGGGAGCTGTTTTTT.

The genes are TRBV5-4 and TRBJ2-1; a weak D match, TRBD2 (6 bases). V lost 4 bases and J lost 7, with 12 bases in between. This CDR3 has 13 amino acids. In germline, CDR1 is SGHNT, CDR2 YYREEE (reference sequence). CDR3 in DNA: TGTGCCAGCAGCACGGGGGAAGCGAATGAGCAGTTCTTC. Residues: CASSTGEANEQFF.

This clone was seen many times. This CDR3 is also generated by other DNA sequences in the sample. V and J are TRBV7-2 and TRBJ2-1, with 10 bases aligning to TRBD2. This CDR3 has 15 residues. Losses at the gene ends were 4 bases for V and 4 bases for J; bases not matched to a gene: 4. The germline CDR1 and CDR2 sequences are SGHTA and FQGNSA. CDR3 loop: CASSSGLAPYNEQFF. CDR3 nucleotide sequence: TGTGCCAGCAGCTCGGGACTAGCGCCTTACAATGAGCAGTTCTTC.

The rearrangement uses TRBV11-1 and TRBJ2-5; possibly TRBD1 for D (6 bases). Looked up from germline, CDR1 is SGHAT and CDR2 is FQDESV (reference sequence). V was cut by 1 base and J by 1 base, with 13 bases left in between. The CDR3 runs to 16 residues. CDR3 residues: CASSLGRTALQETQYF. In DNA form, the CDR3 reads TGTGCCAGCAGCTTAGGCAGGACAGCACTCCAAGAGACCCAGTACTTC.

The genes are TRBV5-1 and TRBJ2-7; maybe TRBD2 (6 bases). Trimming removed 3 bases from V and 2 bases from J, with 12 bases in between. Germline V gives CDR1 SGHRS, CDR2 YFSETQ. This CDR3 contains 14 residues. This chain's CDR3 is CASSWGTGAYEQYF. The CDR3 DNA is TGCGCCAGCAGCTGGGGGACGGGGGCCTACGAGCAGTACTTC.

The V gene is TRBV30, the J gene TRBJ2-5; D remains ambiguous. Looked up from germline, CDR1 is GTSNPN and CDR2 is SVGIG (reference sequence). The CDR3 sequence is 11 residues long. Trimming pared 4 bases from V and 4 bases from J, leaving 7 bases between. CDR3 DNA sequence: TGTGCCTGGACTAAAGGAGAGACCCAGTACTTC. It encodes CAWTKGETQYF.

In DNA, the CDR3 is TGTGCCAGCAGCTTGGGTCAGACGAACACCGGGGAGCTGTTTTTT. Translated: CASSLGQTNTGELFF. The rearrangement uses TRBV5-5 and TRBJ2-2; D gene ambiguous. The CDR3 spans 15 residues. Germline assignment: CDR1 SGHKS and CDR2 YYEKEE (reference sequence). Trimming left V 0 bases short and J 0 bases short, with 6 bases between. The variable domain in full, completed from reference TRBV5-5 and TRBJ2-2, reads DAGVTQSPTHLIKTRGQQVTLRCSPISGHKSVSWYQQVLGQGPQFIFQYYEKEERGRGNFPDRFSARQFPNYSSELNVNALLLGDSALYLCASSLGQTNTGELFFGEGSRLTVL.